The rows below give T cell receptor beta chains drawn from one sample of a study of cytomegalovirus exposure and HLA in healthy donors. TCRdb keeps only in-frame clones here, not all; method: immunoSEQ multiplex PCR. This sample carries roughly 150,000 clones, about 89% of them seen once, and the ten largest clones take over 3%. The sequenced material came from PBMCs. Receptors originate from a woman younger than 30 in good health and CMV-seropositive. Both conserved end residues are part of each CDR3. D genes are given only for firm matches. The listing skips clone size in some rows; elsewhere it reads once, few, many or a size class.

V gene	D gene	J gene	clone size	CDR3 length	CDR3 DNA	CDR3 protein
TRBV5-1	.	TRBJ1-1	.	14	TGCGCCAGCAGCTTGGCCACGTCGCGACGAGGGGCTTTCTTT	CASSLATSRRGAFF
TRBV6-1	TRBD2	TRBJ2-7	.	15	TGTGCCAGCAGTGAAGCGCGGCTAGCGGGAGGCCCCTTTGGATTC	CASSEARLAGGPFGF
TRBV29-1	TRBD1	TRBJ2-7	.	18	TGCAGCGTTGAAGTCCCCCCGGACAGGGGAAGGGGCTCCTACGAGCAGTACTTC	CSVEVPPDRGRGSYEQYF
TRBV5-1	.	TRBJ2-3	once	12	TGCGCCAGCAGCTTGGCATTGGATACGCAGTATTTT	CASSLALDTQYF
TRBV13	TRBD1	TRBJ2-3	once	14	TGTGCCAGCCAAAAACAGGGGGCAACAGATACGCAGTATTTT	CASQKQGATDTQYF
TRBV7-6	TRBD2	TRBJ2-3	.	15	TGTGCCAGCAGCCTGGGACTAGCGGGGTCAGATACGCAGTATTTT	CASSLGLAGSDTQYF
TRBV29-1	.	TRBJ1-1	few	15	TGCAGCGTTGAGAGGTTCCGGGGTATGAACACTGAAGCTTTCTTT	CSVERFRGMNTEAFF
TRBV19	TRBD1	TRBJ1-5	.	14	TGTGCCAGTAGTACGGGACAGGCTTATCAGCCCCAGCATTTT	CASSTGQAYQPQHF
TRBV10-2	TRBD1	TRBJ1-2	.	15	TGCGCCAGCAGTGACGGGCCAGGGGGCGCAGGGGGCTACACCTTC	CASSDGPGGAGGYTF
TRBV13	TRBD2	TRBJ2-3	few	15	TGTGCCAGCACCTCGAAACTAGCGGACACAGATACGCAGTATTTT	CASTSKLADTDTQYF
TRBV30	TRBD2	TRBJ2-5	.	14	TGTGCCTGGAGTGTAGGACTAGCGGTAGAGACCCAGTACTTC	CAWSVGLAVETQYF
TRBV28	TRBD2	TRBJ2-7	.	14	TGTGCCAGCAGCCGGACTAGCAGCCTTTACGAGCAGTACTTC	CASSRTSSLYEQYF
TRBV11-2	.	TRBJ2-1	.	14	TGTGCCAGCAGCGCCCGACGGGTGAATAATGAGCAGTTCTTC	CASSARRVNNEQFF
TRBV11-2	TRBD2	TRBJ2-1	once	15	TGTGCCAGCAGCTTTGGCCTAGCGGGAGTGGGCGAGCAGTTCTTC	CASSFGLAGVGEQFF
TRBV28	TRBD2	TRBJ2-7	few	15	TGTGCCAGCAGTTTACCGACTAGCGGGAAGGGTGAGCAGTACTTC	CASSLPTSGKGEQYF
TRBV11-2	.	TRBJ2-1	.	15	TGTGCCAGCAGCTTCGAGGCAGGGGAGTACAATGAGCAGTTCTTC	CASSFEAGEYNEQFF
TRBV6-5	.	TRBJ2-7	.	16	TGTGCCAGCAGTTCCGGGGTACGCGGAGGAACTTACGAGCAGTACTTC	CASSSGVRGGTYEQYF
TRBV6-1	TRBD2	TRBJ2-3	.	17	TGTGCCAGCAGTGGGAAGATTACTAGCGGGATTACAGATACGCAGTATTTT	CASSGKITSGITDTQYF
TRBV18	TRBD1	TRBJ2-1	.	15	TGTGCCAGCTCCCCCCTGGGACAGGGGAGCAATGAGCAGTTCTTC	CASSPLGQGSNEQFF
TRBV27	.	TRBJ1-1	once	18	TGTGCCAGCAGCAAACGTGGCAGCGCCAGTCTTATGAACACTGAAGCTTTCTTT	CASSKRGSASLMNTEAFF
TRBV5-6	.	TRBJ2-7	once	15	TGTGCCAGCAGCCTTACCCCGACAGGAAAATACGAGCAGTACTTC	CASSLTPTGKYEQYF
TRBV9	.	TRBJ1-3	.	13	TGTGCCAGCAGCGCCCGACAGGGAAACACCATATATTTT	CASSARQGNTIYF
TRBV10-3	.	TRBJ1-5	.	14	TGTGCCATCAGCCCGGACAGAGAGATCCAGCCCCAGCATTTT	CAISPDREIQPQHF
TRBV10-2	TRBD2	TRBJ2-1	.	18	TGCGCCAGCAGTGAGGGACTAGCGGGATCCGTGGGGTGGCATGAGCAGTTCTTC	CASSEGLAGSVGWHEQFF
TRBV4-1	TRBD2	TRBJ2-7	.	16	TGCGCCAGCAGCCACACGACTAGCGGGTTGACCTACGAGCAGTACTTC	CASSHTTSGLTYEQYF
TRBV9	TRBD1	TRBJ2-2	.	16	TGTGCCAGCAGCACTACAGGGGTTCCGGGCACCGGGGAGCTGTTTTTT	CASSTTGVPGTGELFF
TRBV13	.	TRBJ2-6	.	15	TGTGCCAGCAGCCACCAGGGCTCTGGGGCCAACGTCCTGACTTTC	CASSHQGSGANVLTF
TRBV11-3	.	TRBJ1-1	.	16	TGTGCCAGCAGCCGCGGACTACTTCAGGGTTTCACTGAAGCTTTCTTT	CASSRGLLQGFTEAFF
TRBV11-3	TRBD2	TRBJ2-1	.	14	TGTGCCAGCAGCTTCCCCAGCGGGAGAAATGAGCAGTTCTTC	CASSFPSGRNEQFF
TRBV13	TRBD2	TRBJ2-1	once	22	TGTGCCAGCAGCTGGCGGACTAGTTCTAAAGACCTTCCTTATAACTCCTACAATGAGCAGTTCTTC	CASSWRTSSKDLPYNSYNEQFF
TRBV4-1	.	TRBJ2-7	.	16	TGCGCCAGCAGCCAAGTGATTAGCACGGAACCTGGTGAGCAGTACTTC	CASSQVISTEPGEQYF
TRBV19	.	TRBJ2-6	.	18	TGTGCCAGTAGTATGAGGCAGCGCCAATACTCTGGGGCCAACGTCCTGACTTTC	CASSMRQRQYSGANVLTF
TRBV11-3	.	TRBJ2-7	.	15	TGTGCCAGCAGCCCTAATGGGAGGACCTCCTACGAGCAGTACTTC	CASSPNGRTSYEQYF
TRBV11-3	TRBD2	TRBJ2-2	.	17	TGTGCCAGCAGTCCCCGACTAGCGGGAATGAACACCGGGGAGCTGTTTTTT	CASSPRLAGMNTGELFF
TRBV28	TRBD1	TRBJ1-5	.	16	TGTGCCAGCAGTAAATCAGGACAGGGGCGCAATCAGCCCCAGCATTTT	CASSKSGQGRNQPQHF
TRBV9	TRBD2	TRBJ2-1	.	14	TGTGCCAGCAGCGTGACTAGCGGGTTAGATGAGCAGTTCTTC	CASSVTSGLDEQFF
TRBV19	TRBD2	TRBJ2-1	.	16	TGTGCCAGTAGTCTATTCACGGCTAGCGGGGAGAATGAGCAGTTCTTC	CASSLFTASGENEQFF
TRBV10-1	TRBD1	TRBJ2-5	.	14	TGCGCCAGCAGTACCGGGACAGTGGGAGAGACCCAGTACTTC	CASSTGTVGETQYF
TRBV7-2	TRBD1	TRBJ2-7	.	18	TGTGCCAGCAGCTCCAATGCGTTGGACAGGGGACCGTTTTACGAGCAGTACTTC	CASSSNALDRGPFYEQYF
TRBV7-2	TRBD2	TRBJ2-5	.	16	TGTGCCAGCAGCCTCGGGCTAGCGGGAGATGGAGAGACCCAGTACTTC	CASSLGLAGDGETQYF
TRBV2	.	TRBJ2-7	.	11	TGTGCCAGCGCCAGACAATACGAGCAGTACTTC	CASARQYEQYF
TRBV28	.	TRBJ1-2	.	13	TGTGCCAGCAGTTTACCAGGGGCCTATGGCTACACCTTC	CASSLPGAYGYTF
TRBV10-3	TRBD2	TRBJ2-7	once	16	TGTGCCATCAGTGAGTCTATGGGCGGGAGGGACTACGAGCAGTACTTC	CAISESMGGRDYEQYF
TRBV20-1	.	TRBJ2-3	once	11	TGCAGTGCTAGAGAGGAGCCCGGGCAGTATTTT	CSAREEPGQYF
TRBV28	.	TRBJ1-2	.	13	TGTGCCAGCAGCCGGATTCAGGGGTATGGCTACACCTTC	CASSRIQGYGYTF
TRBV5-1	.	TRBJ2-7	once	14	TGCGCCAGCAGCTTGTCCGGCAGGGGAGACGAGCAGTACTTC	CASSLSGRGDEQYF
TRBV6-5	TRBD1	TRBJ2-7	few	13	TGTGCCAGCAGTTACACAGGGGGCTACGAGCAGTACTTC	CASSYTGGYEQYF